Following are 31 T cell receptor beta chains from one sample sequenced in a study of CD8 T cells in Susac syndrome. With random hexamers, roughly 0.45 to 1 ug RNA was reverse transcribed. TCRdb redid the calling of the immunoSEQ multiplex PCR reads with MiXCR, one entry per CDR3 protein. This sample has about 89,000 distinct CDR3 sequences; around 93% occur once, and the top ten carry less than 0.35%. The source material was CD8+ T cells from PBMCs. The receptors originated from a human donor in good health.

The V and J genes are TRBV3-1 and TRBJ1-2; D might be TRBD1 (6 bases). CDR3 size: 14 residues. Germline V lookup: CDR1 LGHDT, CDR2 YNNKEL (reference sequence). V lost 5 bases and J 4 bases, leaving 14 bases between the germline ends. CDR3 sequence (DNA): TGTGCCAGCAGCGCTGGACAGTCTACCTATGGCTACACCTTC. This codes for CASSAGQSTYGYTF.

V and J are TRBV20-1 and TRBJ2-5, with D tentatively TRBD1 (5 bases). Trimming removed 1 base at V and 0 bases at J, with 15 bases between. This CDR3 has 16 residues. Germline loops: CDR1 DFQATT, CDR2 SNEGSKA (reference sequence). The CDR3 protein is CSARVEWGPYQETQYF. As DNA, the CDR3 is TGCAGTGCTAGAGTTGAGTGGGGCCCCTACCAAGAGACCCAGTACTTC.

The J gene is TRBJ1-1, the V gene TRBV6-5, with unresolved D. Per germline, CDR1 MNHEY and CDR2 SVGAGI. CDR3 length: 12 amino acids. Trimming pared 5 bases from V and 5 bases from J, leaving 9 bases between. For the CDR3, the DNA is TGTGCCAGCAGTACCTCCCATACTGAAGCTTTCTTT. This codes for CASSTSHTEAFF.

The V call is TRBV28, the J call TRBJ2-5; no reliable D call. The CDR3 contains 13 residues. V dropped 3 bases and J dropped 5 bases, with 10 bases sitting between them. Germline CDR1 and CDR2: MDHEN and SYDVKM. Here the CDR3 reads CASSFPGWETQYF. In DNA, the CDR3 is TGTGCCAGCAGTTTCCCCGGGTGGGAGACCCAGTACTTC. The full variable domain, its missing parts supplied by reference TRBV28 and TRBJ2-5, is DVKVTQSSRYLVKRTGEKVFLECVQDMDHENMFWYRQDPGLGLRLIYFSYDVKMKEKGDIPEGYSVSREKKERFSLILESASTNQTSMYLCASSFPGWETQYFGPGTRLLVL.

The chain links TRBV14 to TRBJ1-1; tentative D call: TRBD1 (5 bases). CDR1 is SGHDN, CDR2 FVKESK, per germline. The CDR3 runs to 15 residues. Trimming left V 1 base short and J 11 bases short, with 20 bases between. The DNA for the CDR3 is TGTGCCAGCAGCCAAGCAGGGTTGGGGGGGAGGACGGCTTTCTTT. Protein product: CASSQAGLGGRTAFF.

The chain has TRBV20-1 and TRBJ2-5, with 7 bases lining up with TRBD2. V lost 3 bases, J lost 1 base, and 11 bases stayed unmatched. The CDR3 has 16 residues. Germline V gene data show CDR1 as DFQATT and CDR2 as SNEGSKA (reference sequence). The CDR3 sequence: CSASDSLGGVQETQYF. CDR3 coding DNA: TGCAGTGCTAGCGACAGCCTGGGGGGGGTCCAAGAGACCCAGTACTTC.

The chain has TRBV9 and TRBJ2-3, with TRBD2 matching over 9 bases. V shed 0 bases, J shed 5 bases, and the junction held 7 bases outside the gene matches. The length of the CDR3 is 16 residues. Germline V gene data show CDR1 as SGDLS and CDR2 as YYNGEE. The CDR3 sequence: CASSVVGRGGQDTQYF. CDR3 in DNA: TGTGCCAGCAGCGTAGTCGGGCGGGGGGGCCAAGATACGCAGTATTTT.

The CDR3 spells CSARDQNQPQHF. DNA of the CDR3: TGCAGTGCTAGAGACCAAAATCAGCCCCAGCATTTT. This rearrangement joins TRBV20-1 to TRBJ1-5; D not resolved. The CDR3 covers 12 residues. Germline CDR1 is DFQATT and CDR2 is SNEGSKA (reference sequence). Trimming shortened V by 0 bases and J by 4 bases, and 4 bases separated the two germline ends.

The chain uses TRBV7-9 and TRBJ1-2, with D possibly TRBD1 on 6 matching bases. This CDR3 is built from 14 residues. V was pared by 5 bases and J by 14 bases, with 24 bases between. Germline V gives CDR1 SEHNR, CDR2 FQNEAQ (reference sequence). This CDR3 is CASSRGGQERSVTF. The DNA for the CDR3 is TGTGCCAGCAGCCGAGGGGGTCAGGAACGAAGCGTTACCTTC.

The chain links TRBV29-1 to TRBJ1-5; 11 bases fit TRBD1. Germline assignment: CDR1 SQVTM and CDR2 ANQGSEA. V was clipped by 0 bases and J by 4 bases; unmatched bases: 2. The CDR3 has 15 residues. This CDR3 reads CSVEEGTGGNQPQHF. CDR3 nucleotides: TGCAGCGTTGAAGAGGGGACAGGGGGAAATCAGCCCCAGCATTTT.

The chain carries TRBV7-9 and TRBJ2-5, with D hard to call. From germline, CDR1 is SEHNR and CDR2 FQNEAQ (reference sequence). The ends were cut back, 4 bases at V and 1 base at J, with 7 bases in the middle. The CDR3 is made up of 13 amino acids. This CDR3 is CASSSGTQETQYF. CDR3 nucleotide sequence: TGTGCCAGCAGCTCGGGCACCCAAGAGACCCAGTACTTC.

The V call is TRBV6-5, the J call TRBJ2-1; TRBD2 aligns across 12 bases. The CDR3 length is 19 residues. From germline, CDR1 is MNHEY and CDR2 SVGAGI. After removal of 4 bases from V and 0 bases from J, the junction contained 10 bases not matched to a gene. This chain's CDR3 is CASSWRLAGAPSSYNEQFF. The CDR3 DNA reads TGTGCCAGCAGTTGGAGACTAGCGGGGGCCCCGAGCTCCTACAATGAGCAGTTCTTC.

This chain links TRBV30 with TRBJ2-1, with D uncertain. The V end lost 0 bases, the J end lost 4 bases, and 13 bases lay between the germline ends. CDR1 and CDR2 from the germline V gene are GTSNPN and SVGIG (reference sequence). CDR3 size: 15 residues. The CDR3 here is CAWSVLGGEYNEQFF. CDR3 in DNA: TGTGCCTGGAGTGTACTGGGCGGAGAATACAATGAGCAGTTCTTC.

J is TRBJ2-1 and V is TRBV7-9; D could derive from TRBD1 or TRBD2 (6 bases each). V lost 4 bases and J 9 bases, leaving 19 bases between the germline ends. The CDR3 extends over 15 amino acids. Germline CDR1 is SEHNR and CDR2 is FQNEAQ (reference sequence). CDR3 region: CASSSLEQGRSEQFF. The CDR3 DNA is TGTGCCAGCAGCTCCCTCGAGCAGGGGAGGAGTGAGCAGTTCTTC. Combining the CDR3 with reference TRBV7-9 and TRBJ2-1 gives the whole variable domain DTGVSQNPRHKITKRGQNVTFRCDPISEHNRLYWYRQTLGQGPEFLTYFQNEAQLEKSRLLSDRFSAERPKGSFSTLEIQRTEQGDSAMYLCASSSLEQGRSEQFFGPGTRLTVL.

V gene TRBV4-1 combines with J gene TRBJ2-7, with 9 bases fitting TRBD1. Germline trimming cut 1 base from V and 3 bases from J; bases unmatched to any gene: 4. Germline V gives CDR1 MGHRA, CDR2 YSYEKL. This CDR3 has 15 amino acids. CDR3 sequence: CASSQGQGESYEQYF. The CDR3, as DNA: TGCGCCAGCAGCCAAGGACAGGGGGAAAGCTACGAGCAGTACTTC.

V gene TRBV7-6 combines with J gene TRBJ2-1; 7 bases match TRBD1. CDR1 and CDR2 from the germline V gene are SGHVS and FNYEAQ. This CDR3 spans 14 amino acids. The ends lost 5 bases at V and 8 bases at J; junction bases unmatched: 9. The CDR3 loop reads CASSPLDRDDEQFF. Here the CDR3 DNA reads TGTGCCAGCAGCCCCCTCGACAGGGACGATGAGCAGTTCTTC.

Comments on this clonotype: The junction differs from germline at one of its ends, possibly a read error. The chain links TRBV27 to TRBJ2-1, with 11 bases aligning to TRBD2. CDR1 and CDR2 from the germline V gene are MNHEY and SMNVEV (reference sequence). The CDR3 is made up of 14 amino acids. The CDR3 sequence is CAISSGGAYNEQFF. CDR3 sequence (DNA): TGTGCCATCAGTAGCGGGGGGGCCTACAATGAGCAGTTCTTC.

The chain employs TRBV5-4 and TRBJ1-2, with D perhaps matching TRBD1 (6 bases). The germline CDR1 and CDR2 sequences are SGHNT and YYREEE (reference sequence). Between the trimmed V and J ends, which lost 4 bases and 5 bases, there was a span of 21 bases. The CDR3 consists of 16 residues. The CDR3: CASSPTTGPSGYGYTF. The CDR3 DNA is TGTGCCAGCAGCCCCACGACAGGTCCCTCGGGGTATGGCTACACCTTC.

The J gene is TRBJ2-2, the V gene TRBV24-1; D unclear. The germline gives CDR1 KGHDR, CDR2 SFDVKD. V was trimmed by 3 bases and J by 7 bases, leaving 2 bases between them. The CDR3 has 11 amino acids. The CDR3 spells CATSDSGELFF. CDR3 bases: TGTGCCACCAGTGATAGCGGGGAGCTGTTTTTT.

This sequence joins TRBV4-1 and TRBJ1-2; no clear D. Deletions cut 0 bases from V and 8 bases from J, with 10 bases between. The CDR3 consists of 13 residues. From germline, CDR1 is MGHRA and CDR2 YSYEKL. The CDR3 here is CASSQDRDSGYTF. The CDR3 DNA sequence: TGCGCCAGCAGCCAAGATCGGGATAGCGGCTACACCTTC.

J is TRBJ2-5 and V is TRBV7-9; the match to TRBD1 covers 10 bases. The CDR3 is made up of 15 amino acids. The germline V gene encodes CDR1 SEHNR and CDR2 FQNEAQ (reference sequence). The ends lost 4 bases at V and 4 bases at J; junction bases unmatched: 6. CDR3 sequence: CASSWRWDRGETQYF. In DNA, the CDR3 is TGTGCCAGCAGCTGGCGGTGGGACAGGGGAGAGACCCAGTACTTC.

This clonotype was counted once. The rearrangement links TRBV25-1 to TRBJ2-1, with a weak D call TRBD2 (6 bases). Germline V lookup: CDR1 MGHDK, CDR2 SYGVNS. The V end lost 6 bases, the J end lost 9 bases, and 15 bases lay between the germline ends. CDR3 size: 13 residues. This chain's CDR3 is CASSPSEGAEQFF. CDR3 nucleotide sequence: TGTGCCAGCAGCCCTTCGGAGGGAGCTGAGCAGTTCTTC.

This chain uses TRBV20-1 with TRBJ1-4; 11 bases line up with TRBD1. Germline CDR1 DFQATT, CDR2 SNEGSKA (reference sequence). The ends lost 6 bases at V and 5 bases at J; junction bases unmatched: 8. CDR3 length equals 15 residues. DNA for the CDR3: TGCAGTGCCCCGGGACAGGGGGGTGAGAATGAAAAACTGTTTTTT. This sequence encodes CSAPGQGGENEKLFF.

As DNA, the CDR3 is TGTGCCAGCAGTTGGAGGGGAAAGAATGAGCAGTTCTTC. Translation gives CASSWRGKNEQFF. The chain couples TRBV6-5 to TRBJ2-1; D is possibly TRBD2 (6 bases). Germline CDR1 reads MNHEY; CDR2 reads SVGAGI. The CDR3 sequence is 13 residues long. Trimming removed 4 bases from V and 7 bases from J, with 11 bases in between.

V and J are TRBV4-1 and TRBJ1-5; 8 bases are a match to TRBD1. CDR1 and CDR2 from the germline V gene are MGHRA and YSYEKL. The CDR3 has 15 amino acids. V shed 0 bases, J shed 7 bases, and the junction held 5 bases outside the gene matches. The CDR3 reads CASSQETGVLQPQHF. In nucleotides, the CDR3 is TGCGCCAGCAGCCAAGAGACAGGGGTCCTCCAGCCCCAGCATTTT.

This clonotype was seen once. CDR3 amino acids: CASSLAGQPYEQYF. In nucleotides, the CDR3 is TGTGCCAGCAGCTTGGCGGGACAACCCTACGAGCAGTACTTC. The chain joins TRBV5-6 to TRBJ2-7, with D tentatively TRBD1 (6 bases). This CDR3 has 14 amino acids. V was shortened by 0 bases and J by 2 bases, with 9 bases between the two germline ends. Germline CDR1 is SGHDT and CDR2 is YYEEEE.

The genes are TRBV9 and TRBJ2-7, with TRBD2 matching over 10 bases. The CDR3 extends over 19 amino acids. The V and J ends lost 5 bases and 2 bases, in that order; junction bases with no gene match: 19. Germline V gene data show CDR1 as SGDLS and CDR2 as YYNGEE. In nucleotides, the CDR3 is TGTGCCAGCAGGGGGGTTCTAGCGGGGGCTTCGAGCATCCCCTACGAGCAGTACTTC. This sequence encodes CASRGVLAGASSIPYEQYF.

As DNA, the CDR3 is TGTGCCAGCAGTTACGGCTTGGACAGTAGGGAGACCCAGTACTTC. Its protein is CASSYGLDSRETQYF. This sequence joins TRBV6-2 or TRBV6-3 and TRBJ2-5, with D tentatively TRBD1 (6 bases). Germline V lookup: CDR1 MNHEY, CDR2 SVGEGT. V gave up 2 bases and J gave up 5 bases, with 15 bases separating them. CDR3 length: 15 residues.

V is TRBV19 and J is TRBJ1-1; D not certain. Germline CDR1 is LNHDA and CDR2 is SQIVND (reference sequence). V lost 3 bases and J 0 bases, leaving 8 bases between the germline ends. There are 14 residues in the CDR3. In DNA form, the CDR3 reads TGTGCCAGTAGTATTACAGCGATGAACACTGAAGCTTTCTTT. It is translated as CASSITAMNTEAFF. Looking up the rest from reference TRBV19 and TRBJ1-1 gives the full variable domain: DGGITQSPKYLFRKEGQNVTLSCEQNLNHDAMYWYRQDPGQGLRLIYYSQIVNDFQKGDIAEGYSVSREKKESFPLTVTSAQKNPTAFYLCASSITAMNTEAFFGQGTRLTVV.

This clonotype was recorded once. The chain is built from TRBV7-6 and TRBJ2-3; 12 positions agree with TRBD2. Germline CDR1 reads SGHVS; CDR2 reads FNYEAQ. The junction had 8 bases not matched to a gene; V was cut back by 5 bases and J by 5 bases. The CDR3 sequence is 16 residues long. The CDR3 nucleotides read TGTGCCAGCAGCCTACGACTAGCGGGGGTTTTAGATACGCAGTATTTT. It specifies CASSLRLAGVLDTQYF.

This chain joins TRBV9 and TRBJ2-1; D possibly corresponds to TRBD1 (6 bases). CDR3 size: 12 residues. Trimming removed 4 bases at V and 9 bases at J, with 11 bases between. Germline V gene sequence: CDR1 SGDLS, CDR2 YYNGEE. CDR3 region: CASSPRGGEQFF. In nucleotides, the CDR3 is TGTGCCAGCAGCCCCCGAGGGGGTGAGCAGTTCTTC.